These 7 T cell receptor beta chains were sequenced from one sample in a study of radiotherapy plus CTLA-4 blockade in lung cancer. The protocol was immunoSEQ multiplex PCR, while the TCRdb copy is restricted to in-frame clones and leaves out a portion. The sample lists about 99,000 clones, almost 90% occurring once. Sequenced here: peripheral blood, sampled from a patient treated with radiotherapy plus ipilimumab. The receptors were sampled from a human donor with non-small cell lung cancer that progressed on radiotherapy plus ipilimumab.

This chain joins TRBV27 and TRBJ2-2, with TRBD2 as a possible D gene (6 bases). In germline, CDR1 is MNHEY, CDR2 SMNVEV (reference sequence). The V gene lost 7 bases and the J gene lost 7 bases, with 13 bases spanning the gap. This CDR3 is 13 amino acids long. CDR3 protein: CASKPWGVGELFF. The DNA of the CDR3 is TGTGCCAGCAAGCCCTGGGGGGTCGGGGAGCTGTTTTTT.

The chain has TRBV19 and TRBJ1-2, with 8 positions matching TRBD1. With 5 bases clipped from V and 4 bases from J, the junction kept 6 bases outside the gene matches. Germline V CDR1 and CDR2: LNHDA, SQIVND (reference sequence). This CDR3 spans 14 amino acids. CDR3 region: CASSSTGAGYGYTF. For the CDR3, the DNA is TGTGCCAGTAGTTCGACAGGGGCTGGCTATGGCTACACCTTC.

The rearrangement joins TRBV4-1 to TRBJ2-3; no clear D. CDR1 and CDR2 (germline): MGHRA, YSYEKL. The V and J ends lost 0 bases and 2 bases respectively, with 9 bases between them. The CDR3 runs 15 residues. The CDR3 coding sequence is TGCGCCAGCAGCCAAGATCAGGTCTTCACAGATACGCAGTATTTT. Translating it yields CASSQDQVFTDTQYF.

V gene TRBV5-1 combines with J gene TRBJ2-1; 7 positions agree with TRBD2. J was trimmed by 7 bases and V by 0 bases; bases with no gene match: 4. CDR3 length: 14 amino acids. Germline loops: CDR1 SGHRS, CDR2 YFSETQ. The CDR3 coding sequence is TGCGCCAGCAGCTTGGCCGGGGAGGGGAATGAGCAGTTCTTC. It translates to CASSLAGEGNEQFF.

This sequence joins TRBV2 and TRBJ1-4; D unclear. The ends were cut back, 6 bases at V and 3 bases at J, with 17 bases in the middle. Germline V gene data show CDR1 as SNHLY and CDR2 as FYNNEI. The CDR3 consists of 16 residues. CDR3 coding DNA: TGTGCCAGCAGGGCTACCGTCCTTAACTCTAATGAAAAACTGTTTTTT. Protein: CASRATVLNSNEKLFF. Looking up the rest from reference TRBV2 and TRBJ1-4 gives the full variable domain: EPEVTQTPSHQVTQMGQEVILRCVPISNHLYFYWYRQILGQKVEFLVSFYNNEISEKSEIFDDQFSVERPDGSNFTLKIRSTKLEDSAMYFCASRATVLNSNEKLFFGSGTQLSVL.

The chain carries TRBV27 and TRBJ2-1, with a possible D match to TRBD2 (6 bases). Germline assignment: CDR1 MNHEY and CDR2 SMNVEV (reference sequence). V was clipped by 5 bases and J by 6 bases, with 14 bases between them. The length of the CDR3 is 14 residues. CDR3 amino acids: CASSPFGGFNEQFF. CDR3 DNA sequence: TGTGCCAGCAGTCCCTTCGGAGGGTTCAATGAGCAGTTCTTC.

This chain links TRBV5-1 with TRBJ2-1; D perhaps matches TRBD1 (6 bases). V dropped 4 bases and J dropped 8 bases, with 10 bases sitting between them. In germline, CDR1 is SGHRS, CDR2 YFSETQ. The CDR3 extends over 12 amino acids. Written as DNA, the CDR3 is TGCGCCAGCAGCCAACAGGGCTATGAGCAGTTCTTC. Translating gives CASSQQGYEQFF.